The sequence of this TCR beta chain was determined in a study of blood T cell repertoires in COVID-19. Background on the study: There were acute and convalescent COVID-19 samples, and they came from the United States, Italy and Spain. PBMCs, B-cell-depleted T cells, or T cells provided the cDNA or gDNA that made up the material.

The CDR3 sequence is 15 residues long. Germline V CDR1 and CDR2: SGHTA, FQGNSA. The V end was cut by 5 bases, the J end by 0 bases, with 13 bases between. Study processing details: It was from reference gene primer amplification that nucleated cell counts were estimated. Sequencing was performed with immunoSEQ multiplex PCR; in TCRdb, only in-frame clones are kept and a portion is missing. Clone size and the V and J calls come from that table; the DNA yielded D and trimming. The repertoire holds under 110,000 clones, around 93% seen once, with 15% to 20% in the top ten. The TCR sequence derives from a man in his fifties with acute or convalescent COVID-19. Sequencing was carried out using peripheral blood. The genes are TRBV7-2 and TRBJ1-1; no clear D. The CDR3 nucleotides read TGTGCCAGCAGCGAGACAAGTATCATGAACACTGAAGCTTTCTTT. Translated: CASSETSIMNTEAFF.